Listed below are T cell receptor beta chains from one sample, sequenced in a study of OX40 agonist ivuxolimab in advanced cancers. TCRdb's copy holds only in-frame clones and misses some; the assay was immunoSEQ multiplex PCR. The data show more than 60,000 clones, about nine tenths seen once. Sequenced material: CD4+ or CD8+ T cells sorted from blood, taken in a trial of the OX40 agonist ivuxolimab. These receptors were collected from an adult with an advanced solid tumor such as melanoma, head and neck, liver or kidney cancer. The CDR3 runs from the conserved cysteine through the conserved F or W. The order of the fields is J gene, clone size, V gene, D gene, CDR3 protein, CDR3 DNA. A D gene is named only where the DNA matches it firmly. The size of a clone is reported for some rows only, either as once, few or many, or as a class for expanded clones.

J gene: TRBJ2-3
clone size: NA
V gene: TRBV6-6
D gene: TRBD1
CDR3 protein: CASSYPRQGVRDTQYF
CDR3 DNA: TGTGCCAGCAGTTACCCGCGACAGGGAGTCAGGGATACGCAGTATTTT

J gene: TRBJ1-2
clone size: NA
V gene: TRBV6-5
D gene: NA
CDR3 protein: CASSYGGAGGYTF
CDR3 DNA: TGTGCCAGCAGTTACGGCGGGGCGGGGGGCTACACCTTC

J gene: TRBJ2-2
clone size: NA
V gene: TRBV2
D gene: TRBD1
CDR3 protein: CASSGIGTVPGELFF
CDR3 DNA: TGTGCCAGCAGTGGAATCGGGACAGTACCCGGGGAGCTGTTTTTT

J gene: TRBJ2-4
clone size: NA
V gene: TRBV30
D gene: NA
CDR3 protein: CAWRGQNLGTYF
CDR3 DNA: TGTGCCTGGAGGGGTCAGAACCTCGGGACGTACTTC

J gene: TRBJ2-1
clone size: NA
V gene: TRBV2
D gene: TRBD2
CDR3 protein: CASSEWGSGTSSYNEQFF
CDR3 DNA: TGTGCCAGCAGTGAATGGGGTAGCGGGACGAGCTCCTACAATGAGCAGTTCTTC

J gene: TRBJ2-5
clone size: NA
V gene: TRBV6-5
D gene: TRBD2
CDR3 protein: CASTPGGLETQYF
CDR3 DNA: TGTGCCAGCACCCCGGGGGGGTTGGAGACCCAGTACTTC

J gene: TRBJ2-5
clone size: once
V gene: TRBV7-9
D gene: NA
CDR3 protein: CASSFTPAGKQETQYF
CDR3 DNA: TGTGCCAGCAGTTTCACTCCGGCAGGTAAGCAAGAGACCCAGTACTTC

J gene: TRBJ2-7
clone size: NA
V gene: TRBV28
D gene: NA
CDR3 protein: CASSSPRIVPDEQYF
CDR3 DNA: TGTGCCAGCAGTTCCCCGCGGATAGTACCTGACGAGCAGTACTTC

J gene: TRBJ2-3
clone size: NA
V gene: TRBV7-2
D gene: TRBD2
CDR3 protein: CASSLFAGGLGEQYF
CDR3 DNA: TGTGCCAGCAGCTTGTTTGCGGGGGGGCTGGGTGAGCAGTATTTT

J gene: TRBJ2-3
clone size: few
V gene: TRBV9
D gene: NA
CDR3 protein: CASSVILEDTQYF
CDR3 DNA: TGTGCCAGCAGCGTAATTCTCGAGGATACGCAGTATTTT

J gene: TRBJ2-3
clone size: once
V gene: TRBV4-2
D gene: NA
CDR3 protein: CASSQDPARGTDTQYF
CDR3 DNA: TGTGCCAGCAGCCAAGATCCGGCGAGGGGGACAGATACGCAGTATTTT

J gene: TRBJ2-3
clone size: NA
V gene: TRBV19
D gene: NA
CDR3 protein: CASSGGQTTSSGSTDTQYF
CDR3 DNA: TGTGCCAGTAGTGGGGGACAGACCACTTCTAGCGGCTCCACAGATACGCAGTATTTT

J gene: TRBJ2-2
clone size: NA
V gene: TRBV6-5
D gene: NA
CDR3 protein: CASSSQVPGELFF
CDR3 DNA: TGTGCCAGCAGTTCACAGGTTCCCGGGGAGCTGTTTTTT

J gene: TRBJ1-3
clone size: NA
V gene: TRBV30
D gene: NA
CDR3 protein: CAWSVRDTIYF
CDR3 DNA: TGTGCCTGGAGTGTCCGGGACACCATATATTTT

J gene: TRBJ1-6
clone size: NA
V gene: TRBV7-6
D gene: NA
CDR3 protein: CASSPGQEHNSPLHF
CDR3 DNA: TGTGCCAGCAGCCCCGGGCAGGAACATAATTCACCCCTCCACTTT

J gene: TRBJ1-5
clone size: once
V gene: TRBV30
D gene: NA
CDR3 protein: CAWSVKGLGIMSNQPQHF
CDR3 DNA: TGTGCCTGGAGTGTCAAGGGTCTCGGTATAATGAGCAATCAGCCCCAGCATTTT

J gene: TRBJ2-1
clone size: NA
V gene: TRBV5-1
D gene: NA
CDR3 protein: CASSLAGVSYNEQFF
CDR3 DNA: TGCGCCAGCAGCTTGGCCGGGGTCTCCTACAATGAGCAGTTCTTC

J gene: TRBJ1-3
clone size: NA
V gene: TRBV28
D gene: TRBD1
CDR3 protein: CASSIGQGGGNTIYF
CDR3 DNA: TGTGCCAGCAGCATTGGACAGGGGGGTGGAAACACCATATATTTT

J gene: TRBJ2-2
clone size: NA
V gene: TRBV14
D gene: NA
CDR3 protein: CASSQAGFGELFF
CDR3 DNA: TGTGCCAGCAGCCAGGCCGGGTTCGGGGAGCTGTTTTTT

J gene: TRBJ2-5
clone size: NA
V gene: TRBV5-1
D gene: NA
CDR3 protein: CASSSGARETQYF
CDR3 DNA: TGCGCCAGCAGTTCAGGGGCCCGGGAGACCCAGTACTTC

J gene: TRBJ2-3
clone size: NA
V gene: TRBV7-3
D gene: TRBD2
CDR3 protein: CASNGGLALADTQYF
CDR3 DNA: TGTGCCAGCAATGGGGGACTAGCATTGGCAGATACGCAGTATTTT

J gene: TRBJ1-6
clone size: NA
V gene: TRBV7-2
D gene: NA
CDR3 protein: CASSLKQLNSPLHF
CDR3 DNA: TGTGCCAGCAGCTTAAAACAGCTTAATTCACCCCTCCACTTT

J gene: TRBJ2-5
clone size: NA
V gene: TRBV5-1
D gene: NA
CDR3 protein: CASSLSLETQYF
CDR3 DNA: TGCGCCAGCAGTTTGTCACTGGAGACCCAGTACTTC

J gene: TRBJ2-5
clone size: NA
V gene: TRBV5-6
D gene: TRBD2
CDR3 protein: CASSSLLAGYQETQYF
CDR3 DNA: TGTGCCAGCAGCTCCCTATTAGCGGGATACCAAGAGACCCAGTACTTC

J gene: TRBJ1-3
clone size: NA
V gene: TRBV7-8
D gene: NA
CDR3 protein: CASSESWGSGNTIYF
CDR3 DNA: TGTGCCAGCAGCGAGAGTTGGGGCTCTGGAAACACCATATATTTT

J gene: TRBJ2-1
clone size: NA
V gene: TRBV7-2
D gene: NA
CDR3 protein: CASSLAGIYNEQFF
CDR3 DNA: TGTGCCAGCAGCTTAGCGGGGATCTACAATGAGCAGTTCTTC

J gene: TRBJ1-2
clone size: NA
V gene: TRBV7-9
D gene: TRBD1
CDR3 protein: CASSPARLGQGIDGYTF
CDR3 DNA: TGTGCCAGCAGCCCCGCGAGGTTGGGACAGGGGATCGATGGCTACACCTTC

J gene: TRBJ2-3
clone size: once
V gene: TRBV5-6
D gene: NA
CDR3 protein: CASSRDGRGRDTQYF
CDR3 DNA: TGTGCCAGCAGCCGCGACGGGAGAGGGCGAGATACGCAGTATTTT

J gene: TRBJ2-7
clone size: once
V gene: TRBV5-5
D gene: NA
CDR3 protein: CASSFTDGTEQYF
CDR3 DNA: TGTGCCAGCAGCTTTACGGACGGCACCGAGCAGTACTTC

J gene: TRBJ1-4
clone size: NA
V gene: TRBV7-2
D gene: NA
CDR3 protein: CASSPGAGRNEKLFF
CDR3 DNA: TGTGCCAGCAGCCCAGGGGCAGGGCGGAATGAAAAACTGTTTTTT

J gene: TRBJ1-2
clone size: NA
V gene: TRBV9
D gene: NA
CDR3 protein: CASSVGGQGIRGYTF
CDR3 DNA: TGTGCCAGCAGCGTAGGGGGTCAGGGGATACGTGGCTACACCTTC

J gene: TRBJ2-7
clone size: NA
V gene: TRBV7-3
D gene: TRBD1
CDR3 protein: CASSLTSGQGSEQYF
CDR3 DNA: TGTGCCAGCAGCTTAACATCAGGACAGGGTTCCGAGCAGTACTTC

J gene: TRBJ2-5
clone size: NA
V gene: TRBV18
D gene: NA
CDR3 protein: CASSTQAGYETQYF
CDR3 DNA: TGTGCCAGCTCCACCCAGGCAGGGTACGAGACCCAGTACTTC

J gene: TRBJ1-1
clone size: NA
V gene: TRBV6-5
D gene: NA
CDR3 protein: CASSYVAIMNTEAFF
CDR3 DNA: TGTGCCAGCAGTTACGTTGCGATAATGAACACTGAAGCTTTCTTT

J gene: TRBJ1-5
clone size: NA
V gene: TRBV6-5
D gene: TRBD1
CDR3 protein: CASSPFGQGDQPQHF
CDR3 DNA: TGTGCCAGCAGTCCATTCGGACAGGGGGATCAGCCCCAGCATTTT

J gene: TRBJ2-5
clone size: NA
V gene: TRBV18
D gene: NA
CDR3 protein: CASSPQDPETQYF
CDR3 DNA: TGTGCCAGCTCACCCCAGGACCCAGAGACCCAGTACTTC

J gene: TRBJ1-5
clone size: NA
V gene: TRBV30
D gene: NA
CDR3 protein: CAWSVNSNQPQHF
CDR3 DNA: TGTGCCTGGAGTGTAAACAGTAATCAGCCCCAGCATTTT

J gene: TRBJ1-1
clone size: NA
V gene: TRBV5-1
D gene: NA
CDR3 protein: CASSLDTEAFF
CDR3 DNA: TGCGCCAGCAGCTTGGATACTGAAGCTTTCTTT

J gene: TRBJ2-6
clone size: NA
V gene: TRBV29-1
D gene: NA
CDR3 protein: CSARTGTGANVLTF
CDR3 DNA: TGCAGCGCCCGTACAGGGACTGGGGCCAACGTCCTGACTTTC

J gene: TRBJ2-7
clone size: NA
V gene: TRBV6-4
D gene: TRBD2
CDR3 protein: CAIFRTSGWSSYEQYF
CDR3 DNA: TGTGCCATTTTCCGGACTAGCGGGTGGAGCTCCTACGAGCAGTACTTC

J gene: TRBJ1-6
clone size: NA
V gene: TRBV6-5
D gene: TRBD1
CDR3 protein: CASSYSGQVDNSPLHF
CDR3 DNA: TGTGCCAGCAGTTACTCCGGACAGGTGGATAATTCACCCCTCCACTTT

J gene: TRBJ2-3
clone size: once
V gene: TRBV7-2
D gene: NA
CDR3 protein: CASSLARGLDTQYF
CDR3 DNA: TGTGCCAGCAGCTTAGCCCGGGGGTTGGATACGCAGTATTTT

J gene: TRBJ2-6
clone size: NA
V gene: TRBV7-2
D gene: TRBD1
CDR3 protein: CAGRQGAGANVLTF
CDR3 DNA: TGTGCCGGCCGACAGGGGGCTGGGGCCAACGTCCTGACTTTC

J gene: TRBJ1-2
clone size: NA
V gene: TRBV2
D gene: TRBD1
CDR3 protein: CASREYGTGGNYGYTF
CDR3 DNA: TGTGCCAGCAGAGAATACGGGACAGGGGGTAACTATGGCTACACCTTC

J gene: TRBJ2-5
clone size: once
V gene: TRBV7-8
D gene: TRBD2
CDR3 protein: CASSFSGGWYQETQYF
CDR3 DNA: TGTGCCAGCAGCTTTAGCGGGGGATGGTACCAAGAGACCCAGTACTTC

J gene: TRBJ1-2
clone size: NA
V gene: TRBV6-5
D gene: NA
CDR3 protein: CASSYLDGTGYTF
CDR3 DNA: TGTGCCAGCAGTTACCTGGACGGAACTGGCTACACCTTC

J gene: TRBJ2-3
clone size: NA
V gene: TRBV4-2
D gene: NA
CDR3 protein: CASSQDFGSPPDTQYF
CDR3 DNA: TGTGCCAGCAGCCAAGATTTTGGATCCCCACCAGATACGCAGTATTTT

J gene: TRBJ1-5
clone size: NA
V gene: TRBV19
D gene: NA
CDR3 protein: CASRTDRDQPQHF
CDR3 DNA: TGTGCCAGTAGAACCGACAGAGATCAGCCCCAGCATTTT

J gene: TRBJ2-7
clone size: NA
V gene: TRBV5-1
D gene: NA
CDR3 protein: CASSLAGNSYEQYF
CDR3 DNA: TGCGCCAGCAGCTTGGCAGGTAACTCCTACGAGCAGTACTTC